Listed below are T cell receptor beta chains from one sample, sequenced in a study of T cells in tuberculosis. Assay: immunoSEQ multiplex PCR; the TCRdb copy retains only in-frame clones and omits some. The sample consists of 30,000 to 40,000 clones, 85% to 95% of them appearing once. The source material was PBMCs, sampled at tuberculosis diagnosis. The origin of the receptors is an adult with tuberculosis. Each CDR3 is given with its conserved first and last residue. A D gene is named only where the DNA matches it firmly. The size entry is marked missing in some rows and otherwise reads once, few, many or a size class.

clone_size,cdr3_length,j_call,v_call,d_call,cdr3_nt,cdr3_aa
NA,15,TRBJ1-5,TRBV4-3,NA,TGCGCCAGCAGCCAAGATCGAGGCAGCAATCAGCCCCAGCATTTT,CASSQDRGSNQPQHF
NA,14,TRBJ2-1,TRBV10-2,TRBD2,TGCGCCAGCAACCTCCTGCGGGGGGGCTCTGAGCAGTTCTTC,CASNLLRGGSEQFF
NA,17,TRBJ2-1,TRBV9,TRBD2,TGTGCCAGCAGCGACGAAACAGCGGGGGGCTCCTACAATGAGCAGTTCTTC,CASSDETAGGSYNEQFF
once,14,TRBJ2-2,TRBV9,NA,TGTGCCAGCAGCGTAGCGGGGATCACCGGGGAGCTGTTTTTT,CASSVAGITGELFF
NA,13,TRBJ1-1,TRBV6-5,TRBD1,TGTGCCAGCAGCTGGACAGGGGGGACTGAAGCTTTCTTT,CASSWTGGTEAFF
NA,14,TRBJ1-4,TRBV2,NA,TGTGCCAGCGGCAAACAGGCCCAGGCTGAAAAACTGTTTTTT,CASGKQAQAEKLFF
NA,15,TRBJ2-3,TRBV27,NA,TGTGCCAGCAGTTTGAGGGGGGGAAGCACAGATACGCAGTATTTT,CASSLRGGSTDTQYF
NA,17,TRBJ1-5,TRBV15,TRBD1,TGTGCCACCAGCAGAGGACAGGGGGCGGTGGACAATCAGCCCCAGCATTTT,CATSRGQGAVDNQPQHF
NA,14,TRBJ1-5,TRBV30,NA,TGTGCCTGGAGTGTGTCGGGGATCAATCAGCCCCAGCATTTT,CAWSVSGINQPQHF
NA,15,TRBJ2-3,TRBV6-6,TRBD1,TGTGCCAGCAGCCGACAGGGGGCTGAAACAGATACGCAGTATTTT,CASSRQGAETDTQYF